Following are 10 T cell receptor beta chains from one sample sequenced in a study of siplizumab effects on memory and regulatory T cells. This table comes from immunoSEQ multiplex PCR, and its TCRdb copy is limited to in-frame clones, with some not included. The table has 50,000 to 75,000 clones, around 96% seen once. What was sequenced was naive CD8+ T cells sorted from blood. The receptors stem from a human donor in good health.

In its sample, this clone was seen once. V usage is TRBV13 and J usage is TRBJ1-1; possibly TRBD1 for D (6 bases). Germline CDR1 and CDR2: PRHDT and FYEKMQ (reference sequence). V lost 10 bases and J lost 1, with 10 bases in between. The CDR3 spans 12 residues. CDR3 sequence reads: CANSQGNTEAFF. CDR3 DNA: TGTGCCAACTCACAGGGGAACACTGAAGCTTTCTTT.

The rearrangement joins TRBV6-5 to TRBJ2-2; 8 bases match TRBD1. The CDR3 extends over 14 amino acids. V trimming: 7 bases; J trimming: 2 bases; junction bases outside the gene matches: 3. Germline V gives CDR1 MNHEY, CDR2 SVGAGI. The DNA of the CDR3 is TGTGCCAGCACTGGACAGGGAAACACCGGGGAGCTGTTTTTT. Its translation is CASTGQGNTGELFF.

The gene calls are TRBV29-1 and TRBJ2-7, with D possibly matching TRBD1 (5 bases). The V end lost 3 bases, the J end lost 0 bases, and 9 bases lay between the germline ends. CDR3 size: 13 residues. Germline lookup yields CDR1 SQVTM and CDR2 ANQGSEA. The CDR3: CSVDGAVSYEQYF. The DNA of the CDR3 is TGCAGCGTTGATGGGGCAGTCTCCTACGAGCAGTACTTC.

V gene TRBV29-1 combines with J gene TRBJ2-5; the match to TRBD1 covers 8 bases. Germline lookup yields CDR1 SQVTM and CDR2 ANQGSEA. V lost 6 bases, J lost 7 bases, and 10 bases stayed unmatched. The CDR3 runs to 13 residues. The CDR3 DNA follows: TGCAGCGTGGGGGGACAGGAGGCCGCGACCCAGTACTTC. The encoded protein is CSVGGQEAATQYF.

The V call is TRBV13, the J call TRBJ2-4; D ambiguous. Deletions cut 4 bases from V and 3 bases from J, with 10 bases between. Looked up from germline, CDR1 is PRHDT and CDR2 is FYEKMQ (reference sequence). The CDR3 has 14 amino acids. The CDR3 loop reads CASSSQIDKNIQYF. CDR3 coding DNA: TGTGCCAGCAGCTCCCAGATAGACAAAAACATTCAGTACTTC.

For the CDR3, the DNA is TGTGCCACCAGCAGAGATCTGGGGCAGGGATACTACGAGCAGTACTTC. This gives the protein CATSRDLGQGYYEQYF. The chain uses TRBV15 and TRBJ2-7; TRBD1 might be the D (5 bases). Germline-derived CDR1 and CDR2 are LNHNV and YYDKDF (reference sequence). The CDR3 is 16 residues long. V gave up 0 bases and J gave up 3 bases, with 15 bases separating them.

The chain links TRBV6-8 to TRBJ1-4; D remains unclear. V was trimmed by 1 base and J by 5 bases, leaving 11 bases between them. Per the germline V gene, CDR1 is MNHGY and CDR2 is SAAAGT. The CDR3 is made up of 15 amino acids. The CDR3 region has the DNA TGTGCCAGCAGTTACTATATGGGGTTAAATGAAAAACTGTTTTTT. This gives the protein CASSYYMGLNEKLFF.

The genes are TRBV4-1 and TRBJ1-3; no reliable D call. V was clipped by 4 bases and J by 0 bases, with 10 bases between them. The CDR3 sequence is 15 residues long. From germline, CDR1 is MGHRA and CDR2 YSYEKL. Here the CDR3 DNA reads TGCGCCAGCAGCCCATCCGGTATCTCTGGAAACACCATATATTTT. Translation gives CASSPSGISGNTIYF.

The chain has TRBV4-3 and TRBJ2-7, with 8 bases matching TRBD1. This CDR3 comprises 15 residues. Germline V gene data show CDR1 as LGHNA and CDR2 as YSLEER. V was clipped by 5 bases and J by 2 bases; unmatched bases: 8. CDR3 in amino acids: CASSSRTGGPYEQYF. DNA of the CDR3: TGCGCCAGCAGCTCGCGAACAGGGGGGCCCTACGAGCAGTACTTC.

The chain links TRBV11-1 to TRBJ1-1; D is unresolved. Trimming took off 1 base at V and 0 bases at J, with 12 bases between the two ends. In germline, CDR1 is SGHAT, CDR2 FQDESV (reference sequence). The CDR3 totals 16 residues. CDR3 residues: CASSLGAIQLNTEAFF. The DNA of the CDR3 is TGTGCCAGCAGCTTAGGAGCTATACAACTGAACACTGAAGCTTTCTTT.